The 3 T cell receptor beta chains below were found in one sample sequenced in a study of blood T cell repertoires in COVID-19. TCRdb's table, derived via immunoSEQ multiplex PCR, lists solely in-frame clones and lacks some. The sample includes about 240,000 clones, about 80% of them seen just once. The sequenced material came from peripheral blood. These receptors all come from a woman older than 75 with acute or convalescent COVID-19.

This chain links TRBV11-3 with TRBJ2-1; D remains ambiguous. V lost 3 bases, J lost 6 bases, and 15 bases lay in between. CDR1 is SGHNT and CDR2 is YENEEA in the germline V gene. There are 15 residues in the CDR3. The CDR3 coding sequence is TGTGCCAGCAGCTTGGTCTATGGTGCCCTCAATGAGCAGTTCTTC. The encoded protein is CASSLVYGALNEQFF.

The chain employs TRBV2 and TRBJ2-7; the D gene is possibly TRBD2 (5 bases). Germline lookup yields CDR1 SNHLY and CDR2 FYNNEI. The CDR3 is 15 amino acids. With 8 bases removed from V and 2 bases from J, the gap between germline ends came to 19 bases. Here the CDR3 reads CASVTYLGSPYEQYF. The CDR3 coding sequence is TGTGCCAGCGTGACCTATTTGGGGAGCCCCTACGAGCAGTACTTC. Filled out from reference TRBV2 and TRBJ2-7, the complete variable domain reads EPEVTQTPSHQVTQMGQEVILRCVPISNHLYFYWYRQILGQKVEFLVSFYNNEISEKSEIFDDQFSVERPDGSNFTLKIRSTKLEDSAMYFCASVTYLGSPYEQYFGPGTRLTVT.

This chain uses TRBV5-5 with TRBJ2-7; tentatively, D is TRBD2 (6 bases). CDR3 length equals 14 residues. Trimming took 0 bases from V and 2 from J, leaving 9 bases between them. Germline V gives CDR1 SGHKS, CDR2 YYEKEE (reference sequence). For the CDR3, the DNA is TGTGCCAGCAGCTTGGGCGGGGCGACCTACGAGCAGTACTTC. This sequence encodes CASSLGGATYEQYF. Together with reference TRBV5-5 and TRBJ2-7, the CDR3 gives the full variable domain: DAGVTQSPTHLIKTRGQQVTLRCSPISGHKSVSWYQQVLGQGPQFIFQYYEKEERGRGNFPDRFSARQFPNYSSELNVNALLLGDSALYLCASSLGGATYEQYFGPGTRLTVT.